This T cell receptor (beta chain) emerged from a study of blood T cell repertoires in COVID-19 (dated by TCRdb to 2018 to 2020). With respect to the entire study: The collaborator samples originated in the United States, Italy and Spain and spanned the acute and convalescent phases of COVID-19. The material from the prospective study consisted of cDNA or gDNA derived from T cells, B-cell-depleted T cells, or PBMCs. Deeply sampled blood TCRbeta repertoires from subjects exposed to, actively infected with, or recovered from COVID-19 were included in the dataset. The repertoires were released in a freely available public database intended as a resource for research on the immune response to SARS-CoV-2. Samples came from the ongoing ImmuneRACE study (first 160 participants) plus 1,254 subjects from 6 global collaborators. Sample metadata almost always included a de-identified subject ID, COVID-19 status, age in years and sex. HLA class I and class II types, where available, came from metadata supplied by the sample provider rather than from assay-based typing.

Paper-wide results and their limitations: Clinical and demographic metadata were provided uncurated, with the amount varying by source and participant.

TCRbeta CDR3 regions were amplified from genomic DNA using the immunoSEQ Assay, a bias-controlled multiplex PCR. Regarding the original processing steps: Nucleated cell counts per sample were estimated from amplification of reference gene primers within the assay. To quantify the absolute abundance of each unique TCRbeta CDR3 rearrangement, sequence reads were collapsed and filtered. Productive Simpson clonality was computed per sample as the square root of Simpson's diversity index over productive rearrangements. The clones in this table, taken by TCRdb from immuneACCESS, are in-frame only. Not every clone is retained; where verified, under half of the shortfall comes from an unresolved V gene, and the cause of the rest is unknown. That table is the source of V, J and clone size, and D and trimming were worked out from the DNA. Here the sample has around 130,000 clones; about 92% occur a single time. 4% to 5% of the sample lies in the top ten.

The germline V gene supplies CDR1 MNHEY and CDR2 SVGAGI. The CDR3 runs 13 amino acids, cysteine and phenylalanine included. Only the CDR3 DNA is retained, 39 bases long and in frame from the first base. One collaborating source in Seattle enrolled patients while the patients were actively infected and followed the patients over time throughout the course of disease. Each collaborating institution followed its own protocols to collect whole blood in K2EDTA tubes. For TCRbeta analysis, collaborators shipped samples as frozen whole blood, isolated PBMCs, or DNA extracted from either of those sample types. This clone was seen a single time. It has no known antigen specificity. The input lacks base qualities; no much larger clone sits a single base away.

The source material was peripheral blood. The TCR originated in a man aged 60-69 years with COVID-19, enrolled during active disease. The chain is encoded by TRBV6-5 joined to TRBJ1-5; a weak D assignment points to TRBD1 (5 bases agree). The DNA sequence reads TGTGCTACTCTTGGCGGGGCGGGTCAGCCCCAGCATTTT. Its product reads: CATLGGAGQPQHF.